This TCR beta chain comes out of a study of T cell responses to AZD1222 COVID-19 vaccine. Study-level findings and limits: Recipients of AZD1222 seropositive at baseline numbered only 6 or 7. The sample set comprised mostly white British donors with more females, and clonal diversity was possibly underestimated. After the peak T cell response, and only then, were repertoires sampled.

Repertoires were generated with immunoSEQ multiplex PCR, while TCRdb's copy carries only in-frame clones and drops some. Of about 120,000 clones listed, about 86% are singletons. Concerning this clone itself: The antigen is not known.

The V gene's germline CDR1 is DFQATT and CDR2 SNEGSKA (reference sequence). The CDR3 has 14 amino acids. The V and J ends lost 3 bases and 2 bases, in that order; junction bases with no gene match: 3. The sample was peripheral blood, taken 28 days after the second AZD1222 dose. V usage is TRBV20-1 and J usage is TRBJ2-1; TRBD2 aligns across 8 bases. The receptor was isolated from an adult who received the AZD1222 COVID-19 vaccine. The DNA of the CDR3 is TGCAGTGCTAGTGAGCGGGGGCCCTACAATGAGCAGTTCTTC. Translation: CSASERGPYNEQFF.